These T cell receptor beta chains were read from a single sample in a study of technical replicates of blood from a few donors. Here immunoSEQ multiplex PCR was the method, and the copy in TCRdb shows in-frame clones only, minus some. This sample has approximately 75,000 clones, with approximately 96% found just once. The specimen sequenced was T cells isolated from PBMCs. These receptor sequences come from a human donor in good health. Each CDR3 is given with its conserved first and last residue. Fields, in order: clone size, D gene, J gene, V gene, CDR3 protein, CDR3 DNA. The D gene is left open where the match is weak. Size is omitted from some rows. Given values are once, few, many or a class for expanded clones.

>-|TRBD2|TRBJ2-1|TRBV5-4
CASSFSMRERYNEQFF
TGTGCCAGCAGCTTTTCGATGCGGGAGAGATACAATGAGCAGTTCTTC
>-|TRBD1|TRBJ2-3|TRBV7-8
CASSLDQGADTQYF
TGTGCCAGCAGCTTAGATCAGGGGGCAGATACGCAGTATTTT
>-|TRBD1|TRBJ1-2|TRBV19
CASSVIYGTDRHYGYTF
TGTGCCAGTAGTGTAATCTATGGGACAGACCGGCACTATGGCTACACCTTC
>-|-|TRBJ2-7|TRBV6-1
CASSAPGAVYEQYF
TGTGCCAGCAGTGCCCCAGGGGCGGTCTACGAGCAGTACTTC
>once|TRBD2|TRBJ2-5|TRBV12-5
CASASGLAETQYF
TGTGCTAGTGCTTCGGGACTAGCGGAGACCCAGTACTTC
>-|TRBD2|TRBJ2-7|TRBV5-1
CASSSTSGSYEQYF
TGCGCCAGCAGCTCGACTAGCGGGAGCTACGAGCAGTACTTC
>-|TRBD1|TRBJ2-5|TRBV4-2
CASSQAPTGQGETQYF
TGTGCCAGCAGCCAAGCTCCCACGGGACAGGGGGAGACCCAGTACTTC
>-|TRBD1|TRBJ2-7|TRBV5-6
CASSLGRDRVHEQYF
TGTGCCAGCAGCTTGGGCAGGGACAGGGTGCACGAGCAGTACTTC
>-|TRBD1|TRBJ1-5|TRBV19
CASSTGGQGPYSNQPQHF
TGTGCCAGTAGTACGGGGGGACAGGGCCCGTATAGCAATCAGCCCCAGCATTTT
>-|TRBD1|TRBJ1-1|TRBV7-8
CASSLEAGTAEAFF
TGTGCCAGCAGCTTAGAAGCCGGGACAGCTGAAGCTTTCTTT
>-|TRBD2|TRBJ2-2|TRBV13
CASRRTSGSFGELFF
TGTGCCAGCAGAAGGACTAGCGGGAGTTTCGGGGAGCTGTTTTTT
>-|-|TRBJ2-5|TRBV9
CASSVGGSRETQYF
TGTGCCAGCAGCGTAGGTGGTAGCCGAGAGACCCAGTACTTC